Shown below are 28 T cell receptor beta chains from a single sample sequenced in a study of blood T cell repertoires in COVID-19. Generated by immunoSEQ multiplex PCR, the TCRdb table keeps only in-frame clones and is missing some. This sample has tens of thousands of clones, with about 83% found just once. The material sequenced was peripheral blood. The receptor set was obtained from a human donor in a cohort sampled during active COVID-19.

The gene calls are TRBV6-4 and TRBJ1-1; D may be TRBD1 (6 bases). This CDR3 contains 13 residues. Trimming left V 4 bases short and J 1 base short, with 7 bases between. The germline V gene has CDR1 MRHNA and CDR2 SNTAGT. CDR3 amino acids: CASSGTENTEAFF. CDR3 in DNA: TGTGCCAGCAGTGGGACAGAGAACACTGAAGCTTTCTTT.

The chain employs TRBV18 and TRBJ1-4, with TRBD1 identical over 8 bases. V was pared by 6 bases and J by 5 bases, with 8 bases of the junction left unmatched. The V gene's germline CDR1 is KGHSH and CDR2 LQKENI. The CDR3 consists of 15 residues. The CDR3 loop is CASSPRRQGNEKLFF. CDR3 nucleotide sequence: TGTGCCAGCTCCCCCAGGAGACAGGGGAATGAAAAACTGTTTTTT. The full variable domain, rest sourced from reference TRBV18 and TRBJ1-4, is NAGVMQNPRHLVRRRGQEARLRCSPMKGHSHVYWYRQLPEEGLKFMVYLQKENIIDESGMPKERFSAEFPKEGPSILRIQQVVRGDSAAYFCASSPRRQGNEKLFFGSGTQLSVL.

The chain combines TRBV5-1 with TRBJ2-7, with a tentative D call TRBD1 (6 bases). Germline V lookup: CDR1 SGHRS, CDR2 YFSETQ. The CDR3 covers 14 residues. With 4 bases removed from V and 0 bases from J, the gap between germline ends came to 11 bases. The DNA of the CDR3 is TGCGCCAGCAGCCGAGGACAGAACTCCTACGAGCAGTACTTC. It codes for CASSRGQNSYEQYF.

CDR3 sequence: CAWSVKPGGGKTNEQFF. CDR3 coding DNA: TGTGCCTGGAGTGTGAAACCGGGGGGCGGAAAGACCAATGAGCAGTTCTTC. V and J are TRBV30 and TRBJ2-1, with D possibly being TRBD2 (7 bases). The CDR3 extends over 17 amino acids. CDR1 is GTSNPN, CDR2 SVGIG, per germline (reference sequence). Trimming pared 0 bases from V and 6 bases from J, leaving 21 bases between.

This clone was detected only once. The chain links TRBV7-2 to TRBJ2-2; D gene ambiguous. This CDR3 spans 15 amino acids. Trimming shortened V by 3 bases and J by 6 bases, and 14 bases separated the two germline ends. Germline CDR1 and CDR2: SGHTA and FQGNSA. This CDR3 reads CASSLELLGAGELFF. DNA for the CDR3: TGTGCCAGCAGCTTGGAACTTTTGGGCGCCGGGGAGCTGTTTTTT.

The CDR3 sequence is CASQGAVGDTQYF. CDR3 nucleotides: TGTGCCAGTCAGGGGGCAGTCGGAGATACGCAGTATTTT. The chain is built from TRBV11-3 and TRBJ2-3; 8 bases are a match to TRBD1. The CDR3 loop spans 13 amino acids. CDR1 is SGHNT and CDR2 is YENEEA in the germline V gene. J lost 5 bases, V lost 9 bases, and 7 bases had no gene match.

This chain links TRBV30 with TRBJ2-7; 7 nucleotides align to TRBD1. Per germline, CDR1 GTSNPN and CDR2 SVGIG (reference sequence). This CDR3 has 13 residues. The V segment lost 4 bases and the J segment 2 bases; nucleotides outside the gene matches: 5. CDR3 DNA sequence: TGTGCCTGGACTCGGGACAGTACCTACGAGCAGTACTTC. Translation: CAWTRDSTYEQYF.

V and J are TRBV9 and TRBJ2-3; 16 bases agree with TRBD2. The J segment lost 0 bases and the V segment lost 3 bases, leaving 13 bases of the junction unmatched. CDR1 is SGDLS, CDR2 YYNGEE, per germline. This CDR3 is 21 amino acids long. CDR3: CASSARGLAGGPWTSTDTQYF. CDR3 nucleotides: TGTGCCAGCAGCGCCAGGGGACTAGCGGGGGGGCCATGGACTAGCACAGATACGCAGTATTTT.

The chain carries TRBV7-9 and TRBJ2-3, with 15 positions matching TRBD2. V gave up 6 bases and J gave up 2 bases; unmatched junction bases: 6. Germline lookup yields CDR1 SEHNR and CDR2 FQNEAQ (reference sequence). CDR3 length: 17 residues. CDR3 amino acids: CASSRGLAGGFTDTQYF. The CDR3 DNA reads as TGTGCCAGCAGTCGGGGACTAGCGGGGGGCTTCACAGATACGCAGTATTTT.

The rearrangement uses TRBV5-4 and TRBJ1-2; D possibly corresponds to TRBD1 (5 bases). The CDR3 runs 15 residues. Germline V gene data show CDR1 as SGHNT and CDR2 as YYREEE (reference sequence). V dropped 4 bases and J dropped 0 bases, with 13 bases sitting between them. The CDR3, as DNA: TGTGCCAGCAGCATGACAGCTGATCCTAACTATGGCTACACCTTC. It yields the protein CASSMTADPNYGYTF. The variable domain in full, completed from reference TRBV5-4 and TRBJ1-2, reads ETGVTQSPTHLIKTRGQQVTLRCSSQSGHNTVSWYQQALGQGPQFIFQYYREEENGRGNFPPRFSGLQFPNYSSELNVNALELDDSALYLCASSMTADPNYGYTFGSGTRLTVV.

The chain combines TRBV10-3 with TRBJ1-2, with 9 bases matching TRBD1. Germline V gives CDR1 ENHRY, CDR2 SYGVKD. V trimming: 6 bases; J trimming: 5 bases; junction bases outside the gene matches: 7. The length of the CDR3 is 14 residues. The CDR3 reads CAISLGQGDYGYTF. CDR3 bases: TGTGCCATCAGCTTGGGACAGGGCGATTATGGCTACACCTTC.

The chain has TRBV29-1 and TRBJ2-5; weak D call: TRBD2 (6 bases). Germline-derived CDR1 and CDR2 are SQVTM and ANQGSEA. The V and J ends lost 4 bases and 6 bases respectively, with 12 bases between them. This CDR3 has 12 amino acids. CDR3 DNA sequence: TGCAGCGTTGTGGAGGGGACGAAGACCCAGTACTTC. Translating gives CSVVEGTKTQYF.

The chain is built from TRBV3-1 (or the pseudogene TRBV3-2) and TRBJ2-5; D is perhaps TRBD1 (6 bases). Between the trimmed V and J ends, which lost 1 base and 4 bases, there was a span of 16 bases. The CDR3 extends over 16 amino acids. Germline CDR1 and CDR2: LGHDT and YNNKEL (reference sequence). CDR3 nucleotide sequence: TGTGCCAGCAGCCAAGGGATACAGGGTTTACTAGAGACCCAGTACTTC. Amino acids: CASSQGIQGLLETQYF.

DNA of the CDR3: TGTGCCAGCAACTCCGTCGGGGGGGCTAACTATGGCTACACCTTC. This translates into CASNSVGGANYGYTF. The chain carries TRBV6-5 and TRBJ1-2; D possibly corresponds to TRBD1 (5 bases). The germline V and J ends were trimmed by 7 bases and 0 bases, with 15 bases remaining between them. There are 15 residues in the CDR3. Germline CDR1 and CDR2: MNHEY and SVGAGI.

V and J are TRBV6-5 and TRBJ2-2; possibly TRBD2 for D (5 bases). The CDR3 length is 13 residues. CDR1 is MNHEY and CDR2 is SVGAGI in the germline V gene. Trimming took off 6 bases at V and 2 bases at J, with 7 bases between the two ends. CDR3 amino acids: CASRTTNTGELFF. DNA for the CDR3: TGTGCCAGCAGGACTACCAACACCGGGGAGCTGTTTTTT.

The gene calls are TRBV7-9 and TRBJ2-1; maybe TRBD2 (6 bases). Germline V gives CDR1 SEHNR, CDR2 FQNEAQ (reference sequence). V was shortened by 8 bases and J by 10 bases, with 24 bases between the two germline ends. CDR3 length: 15 amino acids. CDR3 amino acids: CASGILGTPHPEQFF. CDR3 DNA sequence: TGTGCCAGCGGGATCCTCGGGACTCCCCACCCCGAGCAGTTCTTC.

CDR3 DNA: TGTGCCAGCAGCCGAGTCGGGACAGGGGAAAAACTGTTTTTT. It yields the protein CASSRVGTGEKLFF. J is TRBJ1-4 and V is TRBV27; TRBD1 agrees at 9 bases. Germline V gene lookup returns CDR1 MNHEY and CDR2 SMNVEV (reference sequence). The CDR3 loop spans 14 amino acids. J lost 8 bases, V lost 6 bases, and 7 bases had no gene match.

The J gene is TRBJ1-5, the V gene TRBV10-1; TRBD1 matches 8 bases. J gave up 4 bases and V 9 bases, and 11 bases lay outside the gene matches. CDR3 size: 15 residues. In germline, CDR1 is WNHNN, CDR2 SYGVQD (reference sequence). The CDR3: CARTGVGACNQPQHF. For the CDR3, the DNA is TGCGCCAGGACAGGGGTAGGGGCGTGTAATCAGCCCCAGCATTTT.

The chain joins TRBV18 to TRBJ2-2; weak D call: TRBD2 (5 bases). The CDR3 has 15 residues. Trimming shortened V by 0 bases and J by 0 bases, and 5 bases separated the two germline ends. Germline CDR1 KGHSH, CDR2 LQKENI. DNA for the CDR3: TGTGCCAGCTCACCACCGGGAGCGAACACCGGGGAGCTGTTTTTT. Encoded protein: CASSPPGANTGELFF.

The V gene is TRBV11-2, the J gene TRBJ2-3, with TRBD2 matching over 11 bases. Germline lookup yields CDR1 SGHAT and CDR2 FQNNGV. V dropped 5 bases and J dropped 4; count of bases not matched to a gene: 5. The length of the CDR3 is 15 residues. CDR3 sequence: CASSRLAGSADTQYF. The DNA for the CDR3 is TGTGCCAGCAGCCGACTAGCGGGGTCGGCAGATACGCAGTATTTT. The full variable domain, rest sourced from reference TRBV11-2 and TRBJ2-3, is EAGVAQSPRYKIIEKRQSVAFWCNPISGHATLYWYQQILGQGPKLLIQFQNNGVVDDSQLPKDRFSAERLKGVDSTLKIQPAKLEDSAVYLCASSRLAGSADTQYFGPGTRLTVL.

The J gene is TRBJ1-4, the V gene TRBV21-1; the D call in the table, TRBD1, was not verified against the DNA. TRBV21-1 is a pseudogene. This CDR3 is 17 amino acids long. CDR3: CASSERITGIVDEKLFF. CDR3 sequence (DNA): TGTGCCAGCAGCGAGCGAATAACAGGGATTGTTGATGAAAAACTGTTTTTT.

This chain joins TRBV19 and TRBJ1-5; maybe TRBD1 (6 bases). The CDR3 spans 15 residues. V was cut by 5 bases and J by 0 bases, with 11 bases left in between. From germline, CDR1 is LNHDA and CDR2 SQIVND (reference sequence). The CDR3 sequence: CASSREGVSNQPQHF. The CDR3 region has the DNA TGTGCCAGTAGTCGAGAGGGGGTTAGCAATCAGCCCCAGCATTTT.

The chain combines TRBV9 with TRBJ2-1, with D possibly being TRBD1 (6 bases). V lost 1 base, J lost 4 bases, and 15 bases lay in between. This CDR3 region has 16 residues. Per germline, CDR1 SGDLS and CDR2 YYNGEE. CDR3 nucleotide sequence: TGTGCCAGCAGCGTACACCCCGGGACAACTTACAATGAGCAGTTCTTC. The encoded protein is CASSVHPGTTYNEQFF.

The chain is built from TRBV12-3 or TRBV12-4 and TRBJ1-1, with a tentative D call TRBD1 (6 bases). The V end was cut by 5 bases, the J end by 7 bases, with 11 bases between. The CDR3 loop spans 12 amino acids. CDR3 in DNA: TGTGCCAGCAGTGAGACAGGAGATGAAGCTTTCTTT. It is translated as CASSETGDEAFF.

This chain links TRBV2 with TRBJ2-3; TRBD2 might be the D (5 bases). V was pared by 6 bases and J by 1 base, with 11 bases between. In germline, CDR1 is SNHLY, CDR2 FYNNEI. The CDR3 is made up of 14 amino acids. CDR3 sequence reads: CASRQRWGTDTQYF. CDR3 DNA sequence: TGTGCCAGCAGACAGCGGTGGGGCACAGATACGCAGTATTTT.

The genes are TRBV20-1 and TRBJ2-3, with 10 positions matching TRBD2. Germline CDR1 is DFQATT and CDR2 is SNEGSKA (reference sequence). CDR3 length equals 15 residues. V was pared by 3 bases and J by 3 bases, with 6 bases of the junction left unmatched. In nucleotides, the CDR3 is TGCAGTGCTAGTGGGCTAGCGGGGGCAACAGATACGCAGTATTTT. Amino acid sequence: CSASGLAGATDTQYF.

V gene TRBV7-9 combines with J gene TRBJ2-5; tentatively, D is TRBD2 (6 bases). V lost 4 bases to trimming and J lost 0 bases, with 18 bases between them. Germline values: CDR1 SEHNR, CDR2 FQNEAQ (reference sequence). This CDR3 spans 17 amino acids. CDR3 nucleotide sequence: TGTGCCAGCAGCTCCCCCAGAGTAGCGGCTCACCAAGAGACCCAGTACTTC. Translation: CASSSPRVAAHQETQYF.

The chain links TRBV7-3 to TRBJ2-7; D unclear. Looked up from germline, CDR1 is SGHTA and CDR2 is FQGTGA. The V gene lost 0 bases and the J gene lost 4 bases, with 7 bases spanning the gap. The CDR3 length is 13 residues. The CDR3 reads CASSLTAQYEQYF. The CDR3 DNA is TGTGCCAGCAGCTTAACGGCCCAATACGAGCAGTACTTC. Using reference TRBV7-3 and TRBJ2-7 for the parts outside the CDR3, the full variable domain is GAGVSQTPSNKVTEKGKYVELRCDPISGHTALYWYRQSLGQGPEFLIYFQGTGAADDSGLPNDRFFAVRPEGSVSTLKIQRTERGDSAVYLCASSLTAQYEQYFGPGTRLTVT.